The source of this T cell receptor (beta chain) is a study of T cell responses to AZD1222 COVID-19 vaccine. Broader study findings: CD4 TCRs associated with vaccination spanned spike, dominating at 160-218 and 743-854.

Repertoires were generated with immunoSEQ multiplex PCR, while TCRdb's copy carries only in-frame clones and drops some. The sample holds some 60,000 clones, 70% to 80% seen once. Details on this clone: The antigen is undetermined.

Recipients boosted at about 4 weeks or about 12 weeks are pooled. The germline V gene encodes CDR1 LGHDT and CDR2 YNNKEL (reference sequence). V lost 4 bases and J 1 base, leaving 7 bases between the germline ends. The CDR3 runs to 14 residues. The sequencing used peripheral blood, collected 28 days after the second AZD1222 dose. The gene calls are TRBV3-1 (or the pseudogene TRBV3-2) and TRBJ2-2; D is perhaps TRBD1 (6 bases). The TCR comes from an adult who received the AZD1222 COVID-19 vaccine. This chain's CDR3 is CASSRGQNTGELFF. The CDR3 DNA sequence: TGTGCCAGCAGCCGGGGACAGAACACCGGGGAGCTGTTTTTT.